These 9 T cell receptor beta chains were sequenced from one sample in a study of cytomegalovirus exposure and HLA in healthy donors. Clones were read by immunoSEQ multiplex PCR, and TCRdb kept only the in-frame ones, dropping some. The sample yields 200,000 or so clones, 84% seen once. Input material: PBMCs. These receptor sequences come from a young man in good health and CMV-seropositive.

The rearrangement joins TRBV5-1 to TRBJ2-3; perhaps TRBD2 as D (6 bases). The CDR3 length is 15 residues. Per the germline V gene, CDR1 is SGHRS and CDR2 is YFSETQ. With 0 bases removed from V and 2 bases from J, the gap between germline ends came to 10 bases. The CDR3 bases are TGCGCCAGCAGCTTGGTCGGGAGCGACACAGATACGCAGTATTTT. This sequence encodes CASSLVGSDTDTQYF.

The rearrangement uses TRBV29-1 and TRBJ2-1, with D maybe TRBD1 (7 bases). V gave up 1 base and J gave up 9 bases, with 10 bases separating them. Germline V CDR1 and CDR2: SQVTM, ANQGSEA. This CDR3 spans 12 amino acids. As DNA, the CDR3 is TGCAGCGTTGAAGCAGGGGGAGGTGAGCAGTTCTTC. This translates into CSVEAGGGEQFF.

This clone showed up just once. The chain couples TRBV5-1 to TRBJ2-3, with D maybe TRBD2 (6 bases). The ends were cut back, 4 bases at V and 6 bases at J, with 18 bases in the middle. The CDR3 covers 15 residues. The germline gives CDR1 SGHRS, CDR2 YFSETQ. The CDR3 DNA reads TGCGCCAGCAGCCTAAGGGGACTGGGGTTGGATACGCAGTATTTT. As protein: CASSLRGLGLDTQYF.

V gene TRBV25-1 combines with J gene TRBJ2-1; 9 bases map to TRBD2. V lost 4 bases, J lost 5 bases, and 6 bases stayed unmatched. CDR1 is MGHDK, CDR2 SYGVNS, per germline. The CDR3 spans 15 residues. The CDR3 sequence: CASSARLAAHNEQFF. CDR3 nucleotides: TGTGCCAGCAGTGCCAGACTAGCGGCCCACAATGAGCAGTTCTTC. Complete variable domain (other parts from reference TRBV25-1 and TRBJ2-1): EADIYQTPRYLVIGTGKKITLECSQTMGHDKMYWYQQDPGMELHLIHYSYGVNSTEKGDLSSESTVSRIRTEHFPLTLESARPSHTSQYLCASSARLAAHNEQFFGPGTRLTVL.

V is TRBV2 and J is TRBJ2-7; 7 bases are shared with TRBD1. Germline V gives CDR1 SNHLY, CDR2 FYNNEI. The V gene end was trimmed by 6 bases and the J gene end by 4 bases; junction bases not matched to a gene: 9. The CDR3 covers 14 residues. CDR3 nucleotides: TGTGCCAGCAGAGGACCGGGACAGAGGTACGAGCAGTACTTC. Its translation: CASRGPGQRYEQYF.

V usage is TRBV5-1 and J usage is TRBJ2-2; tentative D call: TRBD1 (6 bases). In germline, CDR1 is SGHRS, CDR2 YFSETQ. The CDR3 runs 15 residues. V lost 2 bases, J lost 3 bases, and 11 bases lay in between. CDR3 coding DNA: TGCGCCAGCAGCTTAGCAGGGGTCGACACCGGGGAGCTGTTTTTT. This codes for CASSLAGVDTGELFF. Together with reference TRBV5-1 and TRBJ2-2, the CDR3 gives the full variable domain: KAGVTQTPRYLIKTRGQQVTLSCSPISGHRSVSWYQQTPGQGLQFLFEYFSETQRNKGNFPGRFSGRQFSNSRSEMNVSTLELGDSALYLCASSLAGVDTGELFFGEGSRLTVL.

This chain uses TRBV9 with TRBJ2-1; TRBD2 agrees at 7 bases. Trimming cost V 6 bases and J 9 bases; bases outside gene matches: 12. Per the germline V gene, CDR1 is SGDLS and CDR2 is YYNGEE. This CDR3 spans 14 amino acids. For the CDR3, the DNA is TGTGCCAGCAAGGCGCGGGAGACCCTAGGTGAGCAGTTCTTC. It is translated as CASKARETLGEQFF.

The CDR3 sequence is CASSWGASGPYEQYF. The CDR3 DNA follows: TGTGCCAGCAGTTGGGGGGCTAGCGGACCCTACGAGCAGTACTTC. V gene TRBV2 combines with J gene TRBJ2-7, with a tentative D call TRBD2 (7 bases). The CDR3 has 15 residues. Trimming took 5 bases from V and 2 from J, leaving 16 bases between them. Germline CDR1 and CDR2: SNHLY and FYNNEI.

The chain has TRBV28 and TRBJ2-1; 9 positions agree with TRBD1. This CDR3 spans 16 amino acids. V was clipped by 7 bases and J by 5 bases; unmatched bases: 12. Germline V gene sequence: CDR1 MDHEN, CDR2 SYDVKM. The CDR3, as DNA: TGTGCCAGCACCACGGAGGGGACAGGGAACAACAATGAGCAGTTCTTC. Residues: CASTTEGTGNNNEQFF.